This T cell receptor beta chain is drawn from a study of blood T cells in healthy people across ages. Sample-barcoded 5' priming and a J-beta primer mix drove a second PCR of roughly 7 to 11 cycles. From the 5' RACE reads, TCRdb called clonotypes with MiXCR, one entry per CDR3 protein. The repertoire holds roughly 860,000 distinct CDR3 sequences, with roughly 60% as singletons. After removal of 3 bases from V and 8 bases from J, the junction contained 9 bases not matched to a gene. The CDR3 contains 15 residues. The chain employs TRBV12-3 or TRBV12-4 and TRBJ2-3; TRBD2 matches 9 bases. The origin of this receptor is a man aged 25 to 40 in good health. Sequencing used blood. CDR3 sequence (DNA): TGTGCCAGCAGTTTCCAGACTAGCGGCGTCCGTACGCAGTATTTT. As protein: CASSFQTSGVRTQYF.